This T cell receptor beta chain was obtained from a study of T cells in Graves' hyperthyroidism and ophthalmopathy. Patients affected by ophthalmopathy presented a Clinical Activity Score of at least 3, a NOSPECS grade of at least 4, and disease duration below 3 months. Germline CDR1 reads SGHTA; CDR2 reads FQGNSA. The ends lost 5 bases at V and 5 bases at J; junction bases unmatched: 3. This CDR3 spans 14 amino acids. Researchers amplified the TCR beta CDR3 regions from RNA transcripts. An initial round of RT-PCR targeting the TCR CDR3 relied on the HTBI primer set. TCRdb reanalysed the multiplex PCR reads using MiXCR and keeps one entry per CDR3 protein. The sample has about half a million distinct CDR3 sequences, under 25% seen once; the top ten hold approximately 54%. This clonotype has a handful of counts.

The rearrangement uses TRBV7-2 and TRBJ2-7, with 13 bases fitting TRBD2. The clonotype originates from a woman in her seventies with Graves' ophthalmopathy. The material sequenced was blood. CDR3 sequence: CASSPGTSGDEQYF. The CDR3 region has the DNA TGTGCCAGCAGCCCTGGGACTAGCGGGGACGAGCAGTACTTC.